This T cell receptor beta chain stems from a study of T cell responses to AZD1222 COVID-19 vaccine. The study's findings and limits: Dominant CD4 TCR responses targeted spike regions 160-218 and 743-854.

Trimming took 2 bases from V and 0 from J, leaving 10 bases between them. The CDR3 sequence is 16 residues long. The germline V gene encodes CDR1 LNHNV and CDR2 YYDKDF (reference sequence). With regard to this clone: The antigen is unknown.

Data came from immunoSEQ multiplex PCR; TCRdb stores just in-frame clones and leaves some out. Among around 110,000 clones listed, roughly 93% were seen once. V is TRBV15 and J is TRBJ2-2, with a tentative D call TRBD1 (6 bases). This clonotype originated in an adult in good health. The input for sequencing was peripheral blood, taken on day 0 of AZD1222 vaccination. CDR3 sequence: CATSRLGGSNTGELFF. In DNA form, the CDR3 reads TGTGCCACCAGCAGACTAGGGGGATCGAACACCGGGGAGCTGTTTTTT.